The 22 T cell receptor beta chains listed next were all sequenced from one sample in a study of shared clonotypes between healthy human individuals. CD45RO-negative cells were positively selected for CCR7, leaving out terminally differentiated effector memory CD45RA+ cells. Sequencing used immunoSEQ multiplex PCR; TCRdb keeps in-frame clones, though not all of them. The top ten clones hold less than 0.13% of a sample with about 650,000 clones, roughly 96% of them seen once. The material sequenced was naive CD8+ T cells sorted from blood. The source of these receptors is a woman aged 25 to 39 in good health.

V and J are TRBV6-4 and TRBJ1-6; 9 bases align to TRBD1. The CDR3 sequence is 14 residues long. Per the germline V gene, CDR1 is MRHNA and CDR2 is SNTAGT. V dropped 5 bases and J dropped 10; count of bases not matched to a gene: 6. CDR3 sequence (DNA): TGTGCCAGCAGTCCCGGGACAGGGAGCTCACCCCTCCACTTT. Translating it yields CASSPGTGSSPLHF.

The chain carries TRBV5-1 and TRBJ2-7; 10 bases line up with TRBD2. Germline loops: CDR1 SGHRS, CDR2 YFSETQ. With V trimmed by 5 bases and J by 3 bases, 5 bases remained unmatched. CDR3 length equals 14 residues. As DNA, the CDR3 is TGCGCCAGCAGGGGAGCGGGAGGGGACTACGAGCAGTACTTC. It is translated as CASRGAGGDYEQYF.

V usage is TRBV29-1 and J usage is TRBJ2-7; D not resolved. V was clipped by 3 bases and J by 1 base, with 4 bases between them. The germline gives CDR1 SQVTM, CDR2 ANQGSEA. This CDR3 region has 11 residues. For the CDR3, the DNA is TGCAGCGTTGAGAAATCCTACGAGCAGTACTTC. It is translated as CSVEKSYEQYF.

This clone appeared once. CDR3 residues: CASSSGTGAWQPQHF. CDR3 sequence (DNA): TGTGCCAGCAGCTCCGGGACAGGGGCTTGGCAGCCCCAGCATTTT. The V and J genes are TRBV2 and TRBJ1-5, with TRBD1 identical over 10 bases. Germline loops: CDR1 SNHLY, CDR2 FYNNEI. CDR3 length: 15 amino acids. V was clipped by 6 bases and J by 7 bases; unmatched bases: 9.

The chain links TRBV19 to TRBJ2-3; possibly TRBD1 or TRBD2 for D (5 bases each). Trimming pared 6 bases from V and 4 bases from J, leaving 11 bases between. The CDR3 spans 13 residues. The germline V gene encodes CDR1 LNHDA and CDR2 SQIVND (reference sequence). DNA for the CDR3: TGTGCCAGTAGCACCGGGACCTCAGATACGCAGTATTTT. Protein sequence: CASSTGTSDTQYF.

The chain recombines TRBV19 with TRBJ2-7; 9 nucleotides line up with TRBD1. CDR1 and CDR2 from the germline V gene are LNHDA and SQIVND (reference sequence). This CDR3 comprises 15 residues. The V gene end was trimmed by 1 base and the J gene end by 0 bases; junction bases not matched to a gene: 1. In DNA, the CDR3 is TGTGCCAGTAGTATAGCACAGGGGGCCTCCTACGAGCAGTACTTC. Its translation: CASSIAQGASYEQYF.

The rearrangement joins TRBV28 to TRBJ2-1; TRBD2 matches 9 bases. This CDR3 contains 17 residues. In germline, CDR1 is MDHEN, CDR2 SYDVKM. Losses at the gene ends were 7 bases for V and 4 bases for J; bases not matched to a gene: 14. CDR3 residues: CASTTQSPSGAYNEQFF. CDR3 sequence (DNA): TGTGCCAGCACCACTCAGTCCCCTAGCGGGGCATACAATGAGCAGTTCTTC.

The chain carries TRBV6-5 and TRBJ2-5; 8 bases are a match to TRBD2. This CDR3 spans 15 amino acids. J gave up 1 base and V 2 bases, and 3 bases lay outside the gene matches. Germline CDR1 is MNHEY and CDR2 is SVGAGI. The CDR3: CASSYAGGSQETQYF. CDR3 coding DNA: TGTGCCAGCAGTTACGCGGGGGGATCCCAAGAGACCCAGTACTTC.

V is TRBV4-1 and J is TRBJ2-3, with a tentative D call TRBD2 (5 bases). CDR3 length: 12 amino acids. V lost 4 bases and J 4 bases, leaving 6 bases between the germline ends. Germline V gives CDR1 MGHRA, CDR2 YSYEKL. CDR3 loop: CASSLGADTQYF. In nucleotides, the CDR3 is TGCGCCAGCAGCCTCGGGGCAGATACGCAGTATTTT.

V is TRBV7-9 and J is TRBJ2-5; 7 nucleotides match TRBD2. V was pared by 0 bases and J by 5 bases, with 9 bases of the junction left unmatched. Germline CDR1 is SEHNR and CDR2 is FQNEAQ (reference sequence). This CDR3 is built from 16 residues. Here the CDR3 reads CASSLAHQGGRETQYF. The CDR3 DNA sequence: TGTGCCAGCAGCTTAGCGCATCAGGGAGGGCGGGAGACCCAGTACTTC.

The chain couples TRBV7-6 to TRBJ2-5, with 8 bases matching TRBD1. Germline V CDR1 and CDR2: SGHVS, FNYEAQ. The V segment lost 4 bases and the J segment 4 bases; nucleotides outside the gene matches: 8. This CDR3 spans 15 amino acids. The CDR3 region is CASSSPGTGLETQYF. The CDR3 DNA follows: TGTGCCAGCAGCTCGCCCGGGACAGGATTAGAGACCCAGTACTTC.

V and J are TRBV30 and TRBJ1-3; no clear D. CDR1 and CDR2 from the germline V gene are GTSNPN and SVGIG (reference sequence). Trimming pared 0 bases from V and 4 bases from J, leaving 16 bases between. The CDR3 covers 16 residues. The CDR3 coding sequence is TGTGCCTGGAGTGTCGGTGCCTTGGTAGTAGGAAACACCATATATTTT. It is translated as CAWSVGALVVGNTIYF.

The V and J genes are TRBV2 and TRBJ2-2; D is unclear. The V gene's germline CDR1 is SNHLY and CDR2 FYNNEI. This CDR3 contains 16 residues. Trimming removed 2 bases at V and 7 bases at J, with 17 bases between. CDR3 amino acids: CASSEYSYSIGGELFF. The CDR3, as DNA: TGTGCCAGCAGTGAATATTCCTACTCTATAGGCGGGGAGCTGTTTTTT.

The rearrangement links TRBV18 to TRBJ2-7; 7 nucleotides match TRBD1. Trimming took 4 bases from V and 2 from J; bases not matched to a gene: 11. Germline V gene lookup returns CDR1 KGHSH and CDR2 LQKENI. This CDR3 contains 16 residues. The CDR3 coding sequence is TGTGCCAGCTCACACCTGGGCCGACAGGGCACCTACGAGCAGTACTTC. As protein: CASSHLGRQGTYEQYF.

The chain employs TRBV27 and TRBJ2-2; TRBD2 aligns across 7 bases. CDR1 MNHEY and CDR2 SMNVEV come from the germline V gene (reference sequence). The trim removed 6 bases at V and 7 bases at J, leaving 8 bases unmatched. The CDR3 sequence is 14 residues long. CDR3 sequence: CASRASGNIGELFF. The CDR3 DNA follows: TGTGCCAGCAGGGCTAGCGGCAATATCGGGGAGCTGTTTTTT.

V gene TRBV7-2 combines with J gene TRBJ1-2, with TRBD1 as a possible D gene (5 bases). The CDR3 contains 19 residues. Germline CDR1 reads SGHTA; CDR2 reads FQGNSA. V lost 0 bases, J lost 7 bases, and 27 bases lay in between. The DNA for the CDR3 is TGTGCCAGCAGCTTAGCTTCTTCCTTCTTGGGACGGTTGAGTGGTGGCTACACCTTC. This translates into CASSLASSFLGRLSGGYTF.

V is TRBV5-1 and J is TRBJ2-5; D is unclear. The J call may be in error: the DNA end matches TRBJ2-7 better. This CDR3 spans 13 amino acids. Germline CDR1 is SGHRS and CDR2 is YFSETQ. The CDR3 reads CASSFGPDYEQYF. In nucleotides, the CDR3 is TGCGCCAGCAGCTTTGGACCAGACTACGAGCAGTACTTC.

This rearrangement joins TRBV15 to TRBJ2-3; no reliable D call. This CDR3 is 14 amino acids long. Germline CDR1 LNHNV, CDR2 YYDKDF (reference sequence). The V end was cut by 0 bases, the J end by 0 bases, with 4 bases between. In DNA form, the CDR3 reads TGTGCCACCAGCAGAGACGCCAGCACAGATACGCAGTATTTT. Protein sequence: CATSRDASTDTQYF.

CDR3 region: CASSPGTSAYNEQFF. The CDR3 DNA follows: TGTGCCAGCAGTCCCGGGACTAGTGCCTACAATGAGCAGTTCTTC. This chain links TRBV6-5 with TRBJ2-1, with 8 nucleotides matching TRBD2. CDR1 is MNHEY, CDR2 SVGAGI, per germline. The CDR3 runs to 15 residues. Trimming at V came to 5 bases and at J to 2 bases, leaving 5 bases not matched to a gene.

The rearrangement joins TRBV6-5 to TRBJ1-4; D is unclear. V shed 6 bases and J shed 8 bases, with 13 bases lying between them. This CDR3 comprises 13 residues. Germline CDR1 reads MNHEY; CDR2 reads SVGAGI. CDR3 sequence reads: CASRGGLEEKLFF. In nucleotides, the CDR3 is TGTGCCAGCAGGGGTGGATTAGAGGAAAAACTGTTTTTT.

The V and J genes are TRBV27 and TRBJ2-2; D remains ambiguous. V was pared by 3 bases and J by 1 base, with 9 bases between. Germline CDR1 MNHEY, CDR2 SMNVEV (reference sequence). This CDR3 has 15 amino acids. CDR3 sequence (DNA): TGTGCCAGCAGTTTGGTGATGCGGAACACCGGGGAGCTGTTTTTT. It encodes CASSLVMRNTGELFF.

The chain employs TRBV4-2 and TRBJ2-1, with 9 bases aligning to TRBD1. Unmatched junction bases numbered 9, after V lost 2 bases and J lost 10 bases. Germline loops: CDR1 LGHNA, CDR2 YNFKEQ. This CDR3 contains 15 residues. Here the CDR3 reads CASSQPGTGQQEQFF. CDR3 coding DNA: TGTGCCAGCAGCCAACCTGGGACAGGGCAACAGGAGCAGTTCTTC.